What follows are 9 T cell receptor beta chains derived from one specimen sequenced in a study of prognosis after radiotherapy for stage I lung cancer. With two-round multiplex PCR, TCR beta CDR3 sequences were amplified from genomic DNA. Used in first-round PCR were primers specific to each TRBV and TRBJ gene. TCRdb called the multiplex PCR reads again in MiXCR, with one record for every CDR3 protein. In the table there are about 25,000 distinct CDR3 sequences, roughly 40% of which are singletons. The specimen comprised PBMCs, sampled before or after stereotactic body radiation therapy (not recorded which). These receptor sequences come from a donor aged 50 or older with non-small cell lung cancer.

The CDR3 DNA is TGTGCCATCCTGGTGTTGAACACTGAAGCTTTCTTT. It yields the protein CAILVLNTEAFF. V gene TRBV6-1 combines with J gene TRBJ1-1; no clear D gene. Germline V CDR1 and CDR2: MNHNS, SASEGT. V dropped 10 bases and J dropped 0 bases, with 9 bases sitting between them. This CDR3 has 12 amino acids.

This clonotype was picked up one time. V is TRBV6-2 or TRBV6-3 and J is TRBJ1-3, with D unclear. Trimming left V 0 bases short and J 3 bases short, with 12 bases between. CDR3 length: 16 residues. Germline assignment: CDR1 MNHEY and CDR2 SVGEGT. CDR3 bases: TGTGCCAGCAGTTACTCCCGGTGGCCAAGTGGAAACACCATATATTTT. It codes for CASSYSRWPSGNTIYF.

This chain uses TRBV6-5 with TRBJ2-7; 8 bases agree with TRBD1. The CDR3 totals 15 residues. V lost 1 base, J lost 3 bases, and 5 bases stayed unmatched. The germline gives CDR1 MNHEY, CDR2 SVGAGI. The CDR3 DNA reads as TGTGCCAGCAGTTACTTGGGACAGGAAAGCTACGAGCAGTACTTC. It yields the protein CASSYLGQESYEQYF.

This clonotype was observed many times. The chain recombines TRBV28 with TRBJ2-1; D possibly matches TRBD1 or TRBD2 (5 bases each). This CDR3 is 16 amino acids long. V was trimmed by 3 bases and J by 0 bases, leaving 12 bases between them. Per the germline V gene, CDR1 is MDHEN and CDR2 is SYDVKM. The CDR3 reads CASSFQRGSSYNEQFF. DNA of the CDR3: TGTGCCAGCAGTTTTCAGAGGGGATCCTCCTACAATGAGCAGTTCTTC. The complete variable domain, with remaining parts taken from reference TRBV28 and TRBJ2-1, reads DVKVTQSSRYLVKRTGEKVFLECVQDMDHENMFWYRQDPGLGLRLIYFSYDVKMKEKGDIPEGYSVSREKKERFSLILESASTNQTSMYLCASSFQRGSSYNEQFFGPGTRLTVL.

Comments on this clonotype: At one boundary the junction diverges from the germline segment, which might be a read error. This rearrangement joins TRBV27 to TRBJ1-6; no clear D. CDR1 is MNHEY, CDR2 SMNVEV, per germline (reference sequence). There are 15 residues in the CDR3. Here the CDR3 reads CASSLRFPGYSTLHF. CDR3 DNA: TGTGCAAGCAGTTTACGGTTCCCCGGGTATTCAACCCTCCACTTT.

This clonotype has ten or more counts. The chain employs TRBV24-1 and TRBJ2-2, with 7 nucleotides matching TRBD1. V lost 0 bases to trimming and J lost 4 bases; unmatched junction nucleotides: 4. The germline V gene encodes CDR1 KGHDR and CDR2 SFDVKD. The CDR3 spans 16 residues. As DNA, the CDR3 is TGTGCCACCAGTGATTTGCGGGACAGTCTCACCGGGGAGCTGTTTTTT. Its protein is CATSDLRDSLTGELFF.

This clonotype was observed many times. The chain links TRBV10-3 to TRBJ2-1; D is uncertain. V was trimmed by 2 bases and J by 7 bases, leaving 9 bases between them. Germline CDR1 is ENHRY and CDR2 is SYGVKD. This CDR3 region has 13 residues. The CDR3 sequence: CAISERVGNEQFF. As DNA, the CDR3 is TGTGCCATCAGTGAGAGGGTAGGGAATGAGCAGTTCTTC.

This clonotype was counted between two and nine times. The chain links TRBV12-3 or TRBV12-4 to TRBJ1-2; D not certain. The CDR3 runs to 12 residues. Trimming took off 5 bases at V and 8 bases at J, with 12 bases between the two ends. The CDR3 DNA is TGTGCCAGCAGTCTTACCCTAGAAGGCTACACCTTC. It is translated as CASSLTLEGYTF.

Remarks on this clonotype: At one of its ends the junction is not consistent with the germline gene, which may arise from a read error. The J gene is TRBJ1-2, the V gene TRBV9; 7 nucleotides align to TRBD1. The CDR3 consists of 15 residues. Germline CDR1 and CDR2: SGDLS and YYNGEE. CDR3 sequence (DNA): TGTGCCAACAGCGCGCGGACAGGCCTTAACCATGGCTACACCTTC. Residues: CANSARTGLNHGYTF.